A selection of T cell receptor beta chains follows, all from one sample in a study of shared clonotypes between healthy human individuals. The table came from immunoSEQ multiplex PCR; TCRdb's copy has only in-frame clones and leaves some out. The sample lists approximately 640,000 clones, roughly 88% seen once, with about 33% in the top ten. Sequences were obtained from memory CD8+ T cells from PBMCs. All receptors come from a man aged 18 to 30 in good health. Some clones in this sample may be carry-over from other donors' samples. CDR3s include the opening cysteine and the closing phenylalanine or tryptophan. The order of the fields is CDR3 length, D gene, V gene, J gene, clone size, CDR3 DNA, CDR3 protein. A D gene is named only where the DNA matches it firmly. Not every row has a clone size; where given, it reads once, few, many or a size class.

len: 13; d_gene: TRBD2; v_gene: TRBV10-3; j_gene: TRBJ2-2; abundance: .; CDR3nt: TGTGCCGGCGGAGGGGAGGGCACCGGGGAGCTGTTTTTT; CDR3aa: CAGGGEGTGELFF
len: 16; d_gene: TRBD2; v_gene: TRBV7-8; j_gene: TRBJ2-1; abundance: once; CDR3nt: TGTGCCAGCAGCCTCACCGCTAGCGGGCTATACAATGAGCAGTTCTTC; CDR3aa: CASSLTASGLYNEQFF
len: 15; d_gene: TRBD1; v_gene: TRBV2; j_gene: TRBJ2-1; abundance: .; CDR3nt: TGTGCCAGCCGCGCGAGACAGGGGTTGTACAATGAGCAGTTCTTC; CDR3aa: CASRARQGLYNEQFF
len: 11; d_gene: .; v_gene: TRBV9; j_gene: TRBJ2-2; abundance: .; CDR3nt: TGTGCCAGCAGAGGGACCGGGGAGCTGTTTTTT; CDR3aa: CASRGTGELFF
len: 13; d_gene: .; v_gene: TRBV28; j_gene: TRBJ2-7; abundance: .; CDR3nt: TGTGCCAGCAGTTTAATTCCCCGGGTCGAGCAGTACTTC; CDR3aa: CASSLIPRVEQYF
len: 15; d_gene: TRBD2; v_gene: TRBV9; j_gene: TRBJ2-7; abundance: .; CDR3nt: TGTGCCAGCAGCGCTCTAGCGGGAGGGCCCTACGAGCAGTACTTC; CDR3aa: CASSALAGGPYEQYF
len: 14; d_gene: .; v_gene: TRBV15; j_gene: TRBJ2-7; abundance: .; CDR3nt: TGTGCCACCAGCAGAGAGAGGGTAAGAAACGAGCAGTACTTC; CDR3aa: CATSRERVRNEQYF
len: 17; d_gene: TRBD1; v_gene: TRBV10-3; j_gene: TRBJ2-7; abundance: .; CDR3nt: TGTGCCATCAGTGAGTACGCTTACGGGGACAGCAGATACGAGCAGTACTTC; CDR3aa: CAISEYAYGDSRYEQYF
len: 15; d_gene: TRBD2; v_gene: TRBV9; j_gene: TRBJ2-7; abundance: .; CDR3nt: TGTGCCAGCAGCCCGTGGGCGAGGGAGGGCTACGAGCAGTACTTC; CDR3aa: CASSPWAREGYEQYF
len: 15; d_gene: .; v_gene: TRBV9; j_gene: TRBJ2-7; abundance: .; CDR3nt: TGTGCCAGCTGCCGACCCGACAGGCGCTTGAGAGAGCAGTACTTC; CDR3aa: CASCRPDRRLREQYF
len: 13; d_gene: TRBD1; v_gene: TRBV11-2; j_gene: TRBJ2-1; abundance: .; CDR3nt: TGTGCCAGCAGCTCCGGGACAGGGAGTGAGCAGTTCTTC; CDR3aa: CASSSGTGSEQFF
len: 12; d_gene: .; v_gene: TRBV28; j_gene: TRBJ2-7; abundance: .; CDR3nt: TGTGCCAGCAGTTTGACGACCTACGAGCAGTACTTC; CDR3aa: CASSLTTYEQYF
len: 13; d_gene: TRBD2; v_gene: TRBV28; j_gene: TRBJ2-5; abundance: once; CDR3nt: TGTGCCAGCACGGGGGGGCAGAGGGAGACCCAGTACTTC; CDR3aa: CASTGGQRETQYF
len: 14; d_gene: TRBD2; v_gene: TRBV19; j_gene: TRBJ2-7; abundance: .; CDR3nt: TGTGCCAGTACCCCGGGGGGGTACCCCTACGAGCAGTACTTC; CDR3aa: CASTPGGYPYEQYF
len: 12; d_gene: .; v_gene: TRBV7-6; j_gene: TRBJ2-1; abundance: .; CDR3nt: TGTGCCAGCAGCTTAGCACGCGCTGAGCAGTTCTTC; CDR3aa: CASSLARAEQFF
len: 15; d_gene: TRBD2; v_gene: TRBV2; j_gene: TRBJ2-3; abundance: .; CDR3nt: TGTGCCAGCAGTCCCGGGACTAGCGGCTCAGATACGCAGTATTTT; CDR3aa: CASSPGTSGSDTQYF
len: 15; d_gene: .; v_gene: TRBV11-3; j_gene: TRBJ2-7; abundance: .; CDR3nt: TGTGCCAGCAGCCCTCAGGGATCCCTCGCCTACGAGCAGTACTTC; CDR3aa: CASSPQGSLAYEQYF
len: 14; d_gene: .; v_gene: TRBV7-6; j_gene: TRBJ1-1; abundance: few; CDR3nt: TGTGCCAGCAGCTTAGCCGGGACGAACACTGAAGCTTTCTTT; CDR3aa: CASSLAGTNTEAFF
len: 13; d_gene: .; v_gene: TRBV28; j_gene: TRBJ2-2; abundance: .; CDR3nt: TGTGCCAGCAGAGGGACGGTCGCCGGGGAGCTGTTTTTT; CDR3aa: CASRGTVAGELFF
len: 11; d_gene: .; v_gene: TRBV6-5; j_gene: TRBJ2-2; abundance: .; CDR3nt: TGTGCCACCAAGTCAGGGCCGGAGCTGTTTTTT; CDR3aa: CATKSGPELFF
len: 12; d_gene: .; v_gene: TRBV5-4; j_gene: TRBJ2-3; abundance: .; CDR3nt: TGTGCCAGCAGCTTCGGTACAGATACGCAGTATTTT; CDR3aa: CASSFGTDTQYF
len: 14; d_gene: .; v_gene: TRBV7-8; j_gene: TRBJ2-7; abundance: .; CDR3nt: TGTGCCAGCAGCTTAGCGTACGGACCCTACGAGCAGTACTTC; CDR3aa: CASSLAYGPYEQYF
len: 14; d_gene: TRBD1; v_gene: TRBV27; j_gene: TRBJ2-7; abundance: .; CDR3nt: TGTGCCAGCAGTGACCGACAGGGTTCCTACGAGCAGTACTTC; CDR3aa: CASSDRQGSYEQYF
len: 14; d_gene: .; v_gene: TRBV29-1; j_gene: TRBJ1-2; abundance: .; CDR3nt: TGCAGCGTTGAAGATCCTACAATCGGTTATGGCTACACCTTC; CDR3aa: CSVEDPTIGYGYTF
len: 15; d_gene: .; v_gene: TRBV27; j_gene: TRBJ2-1; abundance: .; CDR3nt: TGTGCCAGCAGTGCGGGCGGGAACTCCTACAATGAGCAGTTCTTC; CDR3aa: CASSAGGNSYNEQFF
len: 16; d_gene: TRBD2; v_gene: TRBV7-9; j_gene: TRBJ2-1; abundance: once; CDR3nt: TGTGCCAGCAGCCCGCGGACGGGAGGCTCCTACAATGAGCAGTTCTTC; CDR3aa: CASSPRTGGSYNEQFF
len: 19; d_gene: TRBD2; v_gene: TRBV15; j_gene: TRBJ2-1; abundance: .; CDR3nt: TGTGCCACCAGCAGGGGGACTAGCGGGAGAAGGTTATCCTACAATGAGCAGTTCTTC; CDR3aa: CATSRGTSGRRLSYNEQFF
len: 15; d_gene: TRBD2; v_gene: TRBV6-5; j_gene: TRBJ2-7; abundance: once; CDR3nt: TGTGCCAGCAGTTTTAGCGGGACTCCCTCCTACGAGCAGTACTTC; CDR3aa: CASSFSGTPSYEQYF
len: 14; d_gene: .; v_gene: TRBV19; j_gene: TRBJ1-4; abundance: .; CDR3nt: TGTGCCAGTAGTAAGACGACAGTTAATGAAAAACTGTTTTTT; CDR3aa: CASSKTTVNEKLFF
len: 14; d_gene: .; v_gene: TRBV25-1; j_gene: TRBJ1-1; abundance: once; CDR3nt: TGTGCCAGCAGTGTATTGGGTAGGAGCACTGAAGCTTTCTTT; CDR3aa: CASSVLGRSTEAFF
len: 12; d_gene: .; v_gene: TRBV7-8; j_gene: TRBJ2-7; abundance: .; CDR3nt: TGTGCCAGCAGCTTAATGGGGGACGAGCAGTACTTC; CDR3aa: CASSLMGDEQYF
len: 14; d_gene: TRBD1; v_gene: TRBV10-3; j_gene: TRBJ2-7; abundance: .; CDR3nt: TGTGCCATCAGTGGACCGGGACAGGCTCACGAGCAGTACTTC; CDR3aa: CAISGPGQAHEQYF
len: 14; d_gene: TRBD1; v_gene: TRBV27; j_gene: TRBJ1-5; abundance: .; CDR3nt: TGTGCCAGCAGTCCGACAGGGGGCAATCAGCCCCAGCATTTT; CDR3aa: CASSPTGGNQPQHF
len: 11; d_gene: .; v_gene: TRBV20-1; j_gene: TRBJ1-1; abundance: once; CDR3nt: TGCAGTGCTAGTTCGGCCCACGAAGCTTTCTTT; CDR3aa: CSASSAHEAFF
len: 13; d_gene: .; v_gene: TRBV11-2; j_gene: TRBJ2-7; abundance: once; CDR3nt: TGTGCCAGCAGCTTACGTCTCGCCTACGAGCAGTACTTC; CDR3aa: CASSLRLAYEQYF
len: 13; d_gene: .; v_gene: TRBV5-1; j_gene: TRBJ2-7; abundance: .; CDR3nt: TGCGCCAGCAGCGGCACAGGGTGGTACGAGCAGTACTTC; CDR3aa: CASSGTGWYEQYF
len: 13; d_gene: .; v_gene: TRBV7-8; j_gene: TRBJ2-1; abundance: .; CDR3nt: TGTGCCAGCAGCTGGGGACGTTACAATGAGCAGTTCTTC; CDR3aa: CASSWGRYNEQFF
len: 13; d_gene: .; v_gene: TRBV7-9; j_gene: TRBJ1-2; abundance: .; CDR3nt: TGTGCCACGTCAGGCTCGGCTAACTATGGCTACACCTTC; CDR3aa: CATSGSANYGYTF
len: 15; d_gene: .; v_gene: TRBV18; j_gene: TRBJ1-5; abundance: .; CDR3nt: TGTGCCAGCTCCCGGGGGGAATTTAGCAATCAGCCCCAGCATTTT; CDR3aa: CASSRGEFSNQPQHF
len: 19; d_gene: .; v_gene: TRBV11-2; j_gene: TRBJ2-5; abundance: .; CDR3nt: TGTGCCAGCAGCTTATCGAACCAGGGGCTAGCGGAGCAGCAAGAGACCCAGTACTTC; CDR3aa: CASSLSNQGLAEQQETQYF
len: 17; d_gene: TRBD1; v_gene: TRBV4-3; j_gene: TRBJ2-2; abundance: .; CDR3nt: TGCGCCAGCAGCCAATTAACGTGGGACAGGGTGACCGGGGAGCTGTTTTTT; CDR3aa: CASSQLTWDRVTGELFF